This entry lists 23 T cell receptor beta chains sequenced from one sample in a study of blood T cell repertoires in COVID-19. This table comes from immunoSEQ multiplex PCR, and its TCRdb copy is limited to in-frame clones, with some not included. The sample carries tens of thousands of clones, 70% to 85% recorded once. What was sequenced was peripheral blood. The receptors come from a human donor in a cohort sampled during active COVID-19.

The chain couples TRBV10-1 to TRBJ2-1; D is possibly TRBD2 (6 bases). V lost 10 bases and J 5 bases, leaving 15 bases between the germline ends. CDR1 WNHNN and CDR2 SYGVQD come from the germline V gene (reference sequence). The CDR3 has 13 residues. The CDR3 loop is CATRDWENNEQFF. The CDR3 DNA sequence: TGCGCCACCCGGGACTGGGAAAACAATGAGCAGTTCTTC.

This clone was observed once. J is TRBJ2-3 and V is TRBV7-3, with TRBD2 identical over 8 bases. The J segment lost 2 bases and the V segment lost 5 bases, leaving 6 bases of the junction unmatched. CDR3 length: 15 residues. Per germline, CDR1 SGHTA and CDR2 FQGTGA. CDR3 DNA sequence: TGTGCCAGCAGCCCCGCGGGGGGCGTCACAGATACGCAGTATTTT. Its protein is CASSPAGGVTDTQYF. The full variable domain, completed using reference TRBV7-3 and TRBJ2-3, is GAGVSQTPSNKVTEKGKYVELRCDPISGHTALYWYRQSLGQGPEFLIYFQGTGAADDSGLPNDRFFAVRPEGSVSTLKIQRTERGDSAVYLCASSPAGGVTDTQYFGPGTRLTVL.

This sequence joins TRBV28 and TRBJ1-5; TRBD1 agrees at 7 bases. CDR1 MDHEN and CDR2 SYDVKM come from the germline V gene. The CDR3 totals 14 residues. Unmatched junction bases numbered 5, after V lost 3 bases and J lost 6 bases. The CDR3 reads CASSLFRDSQPQHF. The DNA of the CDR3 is TGTGCCAGCAGTTTGTTCCGGGACAGTCAGCCCCAGCATTTT.

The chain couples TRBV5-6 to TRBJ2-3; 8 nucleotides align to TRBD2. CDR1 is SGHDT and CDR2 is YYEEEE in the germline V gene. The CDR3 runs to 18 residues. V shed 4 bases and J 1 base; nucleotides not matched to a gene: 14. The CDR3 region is CASSIPLGGSGGTDTQYF. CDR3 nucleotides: TGTGCCAGCAGCATACCCCTGGGGGGTAGCGGGGGCACAGATACGCAGTATTTT.

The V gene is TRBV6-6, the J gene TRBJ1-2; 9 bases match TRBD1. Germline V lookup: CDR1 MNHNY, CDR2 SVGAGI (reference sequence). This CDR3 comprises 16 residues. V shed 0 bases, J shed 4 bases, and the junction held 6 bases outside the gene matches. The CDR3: CASSYSGQGPGYGYTF. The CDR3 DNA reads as TGTGCCAGCAGTTACTCGGGACAGGGTCCCGGCTATGGCTACACCTTC.

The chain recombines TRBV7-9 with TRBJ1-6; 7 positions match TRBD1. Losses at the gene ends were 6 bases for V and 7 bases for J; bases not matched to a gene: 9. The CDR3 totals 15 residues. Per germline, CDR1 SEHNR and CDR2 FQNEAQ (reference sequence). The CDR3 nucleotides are TGTGCCAGCAGGGGTTTCAGGGGACAGAATTCACCCCTCCACTTT. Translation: CASRGFRGQNSPLHF.

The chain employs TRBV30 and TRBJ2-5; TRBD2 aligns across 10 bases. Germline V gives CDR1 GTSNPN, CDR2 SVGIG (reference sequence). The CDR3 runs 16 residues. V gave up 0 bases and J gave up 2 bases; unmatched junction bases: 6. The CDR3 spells CAWSVRLAGVQETQYF. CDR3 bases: TGTGCCTGGAGTGTAAGGCTAGCGGGGGTTCAAGAGACCCAGTACTTC.

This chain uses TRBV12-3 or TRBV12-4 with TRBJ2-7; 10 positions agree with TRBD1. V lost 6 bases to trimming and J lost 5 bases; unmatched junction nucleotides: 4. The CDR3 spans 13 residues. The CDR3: CASRPGQGNEQYF. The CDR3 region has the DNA TGTGCCAGCAGACCGGGACAGGGGAACGAGCAGTACTTC.

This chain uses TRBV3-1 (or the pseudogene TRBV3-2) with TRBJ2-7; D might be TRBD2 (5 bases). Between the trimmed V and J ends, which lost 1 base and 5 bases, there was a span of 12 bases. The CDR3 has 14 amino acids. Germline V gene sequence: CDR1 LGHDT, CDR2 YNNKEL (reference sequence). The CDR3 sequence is CASSQGGPGHEQYF. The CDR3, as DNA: TGTGCCAGCAGCCAAGGCGGGCCGGGCCACGAGCAGTACTTC.

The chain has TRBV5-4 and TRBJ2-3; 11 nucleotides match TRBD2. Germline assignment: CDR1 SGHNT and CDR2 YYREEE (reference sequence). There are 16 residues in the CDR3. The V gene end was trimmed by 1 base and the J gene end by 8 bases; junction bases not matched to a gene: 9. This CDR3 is CASSLTSGGPQVTQYF. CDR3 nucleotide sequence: TGTGCCAGCAGCTTGACTAGCGGGGGACCGCAGGTTACGCAGTATTTT. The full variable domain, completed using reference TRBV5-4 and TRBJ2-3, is ETGVTQSPTHLIKTRGQQVTLRCSSQSGHNTVSWYQQALGQGPQFIFQYYREEENGRGNFPPRFSGLQFPNYSSELNVNALELDDSALYLCASSLTSGGPQVTQYFGPGTRLTVL.

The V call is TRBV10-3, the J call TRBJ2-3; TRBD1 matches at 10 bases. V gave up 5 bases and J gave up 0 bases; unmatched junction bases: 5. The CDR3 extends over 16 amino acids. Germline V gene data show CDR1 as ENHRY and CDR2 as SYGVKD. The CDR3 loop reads CAISKTGGASTDTQYF. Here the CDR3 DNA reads TGTGCCATCAGTAAGACAGGGGGCGCAAGCACAGATACGCAGTATTTT.

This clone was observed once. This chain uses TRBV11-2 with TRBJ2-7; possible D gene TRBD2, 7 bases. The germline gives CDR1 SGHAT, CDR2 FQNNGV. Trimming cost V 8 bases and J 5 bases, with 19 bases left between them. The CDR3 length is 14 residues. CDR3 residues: CASHFLRGGHEQYF. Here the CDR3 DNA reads TGTGCCAGCCACTTTCTAAGGGGGGGCCACGAGCAGTACTTC.

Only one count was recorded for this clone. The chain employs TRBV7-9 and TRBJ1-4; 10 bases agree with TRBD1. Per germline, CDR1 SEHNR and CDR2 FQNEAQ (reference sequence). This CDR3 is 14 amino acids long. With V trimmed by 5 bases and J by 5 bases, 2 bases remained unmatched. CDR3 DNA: TGTGCCAGCAGCCTGGACAGGGGGAATGAAAAACTGTTTTTT. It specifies CASSLDRGNEKLFF.

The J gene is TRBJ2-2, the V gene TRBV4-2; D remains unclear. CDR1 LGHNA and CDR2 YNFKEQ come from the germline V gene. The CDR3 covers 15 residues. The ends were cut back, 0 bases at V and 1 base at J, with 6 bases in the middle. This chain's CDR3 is CASSQELLNTGELFF. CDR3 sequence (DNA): TGTGCCAGCAGCCAAGAACTACTGAACACCGGGGAGCTGTTTTTT.

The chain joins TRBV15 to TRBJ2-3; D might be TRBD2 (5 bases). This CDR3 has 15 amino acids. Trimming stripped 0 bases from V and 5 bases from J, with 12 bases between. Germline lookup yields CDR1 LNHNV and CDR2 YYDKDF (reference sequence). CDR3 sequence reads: CATSREGLAGDTQYF. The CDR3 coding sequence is TGTGCCACCAGCAGAGAAGGACTCGCGGGAGATACGCAGTATTTT.

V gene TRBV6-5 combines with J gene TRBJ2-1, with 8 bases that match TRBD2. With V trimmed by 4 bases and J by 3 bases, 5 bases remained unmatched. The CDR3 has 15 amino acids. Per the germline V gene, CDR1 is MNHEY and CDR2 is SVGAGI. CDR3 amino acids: CASSSPGTSYNEQFF. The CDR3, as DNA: TGTGCCAGCAGTTCCCCCGGGACTAGCTACAATGAGCAGTTCTTC.

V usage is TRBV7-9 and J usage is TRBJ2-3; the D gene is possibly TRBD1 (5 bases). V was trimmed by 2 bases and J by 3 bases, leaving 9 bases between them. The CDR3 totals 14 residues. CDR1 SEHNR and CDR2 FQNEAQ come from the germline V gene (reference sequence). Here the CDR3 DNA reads TGTGCCAGCAGCTTAAGGGGTAGGACAGATACGCAGTATTTT. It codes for CASSLRGRTDTQYF. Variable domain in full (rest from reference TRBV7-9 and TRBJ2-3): DTGVSQNPRHKITKRGQNVTFRCDPISEHNRLYWYRQTLGQGPEFLTYFQNEAQLEKSRLLSDRFSAERPKGSFSTLEIQRTEQGDSAMYLCASSLRGRTDTQYFGPGTRLTVL.

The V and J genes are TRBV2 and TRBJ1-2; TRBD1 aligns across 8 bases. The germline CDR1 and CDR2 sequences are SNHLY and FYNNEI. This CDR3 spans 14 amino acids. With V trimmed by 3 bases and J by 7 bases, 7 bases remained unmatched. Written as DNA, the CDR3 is TGTGCCAGCAGTGATAAGGGACAGGCCCGTGGCTACACCTTC. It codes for CASSDKGQARGYTF.

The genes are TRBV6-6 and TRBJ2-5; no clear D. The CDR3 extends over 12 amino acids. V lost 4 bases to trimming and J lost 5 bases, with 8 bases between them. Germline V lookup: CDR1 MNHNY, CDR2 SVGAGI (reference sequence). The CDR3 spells CASSSDGETQYF. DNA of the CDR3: TGTGCCAGCAGTTCCGACGGGGAGACCCAGTACTTC.

This chain's CDR3 is CASSRDRGGEQYF. In DNA, the CDR3 is TGTGCCAGCAGCCGGGACAGGGGTGGCGAGCAGTACTTC. V usage is TRBV6-5 and J usage is TRBJ2-7; 10 bases fit TRBD1. The CDR3 contains 13 residues. Looked up from germline, CDR1 is MNHEY and CDR2 is SVGAGI. V was clipped by 6 bases and J by 6 bases; unmatched bases: 5.

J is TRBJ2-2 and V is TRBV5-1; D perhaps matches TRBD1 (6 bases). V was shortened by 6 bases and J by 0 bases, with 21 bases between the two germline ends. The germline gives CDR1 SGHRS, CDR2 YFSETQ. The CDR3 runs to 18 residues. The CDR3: CASNPGTQHHSNTGELFF. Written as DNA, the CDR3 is TGCGCCAGCAACCCCGGGACACAACACCATTCGAACACCGGGGAGCTGTTTTTT.

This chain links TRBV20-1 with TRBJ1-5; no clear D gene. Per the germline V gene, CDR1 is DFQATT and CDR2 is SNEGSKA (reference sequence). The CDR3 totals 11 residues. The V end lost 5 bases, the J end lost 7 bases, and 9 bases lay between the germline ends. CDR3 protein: CSASGGQPQHF. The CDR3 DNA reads TGCAGTGCTTCCGGAGGGCAGCCCCAGCATTTT.

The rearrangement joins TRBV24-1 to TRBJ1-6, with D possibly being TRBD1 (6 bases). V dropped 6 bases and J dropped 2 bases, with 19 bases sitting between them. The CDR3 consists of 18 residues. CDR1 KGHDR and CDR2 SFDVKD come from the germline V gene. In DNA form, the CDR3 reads TGTGCCACCAGTTACCATCACAGGGTCGTGCCCTATAATTCACCCCTCCACTTT. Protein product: CATSYHHRVVPYNSPLHF.